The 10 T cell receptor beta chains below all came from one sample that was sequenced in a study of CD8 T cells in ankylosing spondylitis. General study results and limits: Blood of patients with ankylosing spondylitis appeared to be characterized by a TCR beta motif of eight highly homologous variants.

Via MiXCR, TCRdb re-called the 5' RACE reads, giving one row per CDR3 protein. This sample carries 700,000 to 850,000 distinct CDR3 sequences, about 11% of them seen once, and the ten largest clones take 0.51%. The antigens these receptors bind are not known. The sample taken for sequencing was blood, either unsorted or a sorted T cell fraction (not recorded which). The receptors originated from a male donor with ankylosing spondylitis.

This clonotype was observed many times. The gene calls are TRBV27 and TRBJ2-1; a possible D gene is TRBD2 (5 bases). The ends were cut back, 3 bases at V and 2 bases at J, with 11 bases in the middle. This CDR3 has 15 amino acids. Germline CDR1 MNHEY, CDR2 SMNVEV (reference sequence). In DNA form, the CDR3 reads TGTGCCAGCAGTTTCGAGAGGGCCACCTACAATGAGCAGTTCTTC. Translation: CASSFERATYNEQFF.

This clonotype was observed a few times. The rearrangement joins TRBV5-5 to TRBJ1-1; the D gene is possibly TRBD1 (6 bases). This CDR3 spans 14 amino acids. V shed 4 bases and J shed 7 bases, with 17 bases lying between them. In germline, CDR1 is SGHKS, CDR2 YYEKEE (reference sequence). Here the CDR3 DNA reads TGTGCCAGCAGCCTTCAGGGGATGGGAAATGAAGCTTTCTTT. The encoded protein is CASSLQGMGNEAFF.

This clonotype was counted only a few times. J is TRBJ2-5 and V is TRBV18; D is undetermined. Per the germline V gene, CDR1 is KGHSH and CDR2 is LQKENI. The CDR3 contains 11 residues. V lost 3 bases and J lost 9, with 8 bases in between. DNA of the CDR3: TGTGCCAGCTCACCCACTGGGGCCCAGTACTTC. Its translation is CASSPTGAQYF. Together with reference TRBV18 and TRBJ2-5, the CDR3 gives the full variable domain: NAGVMQNPRHLVRRRGQEARLRCSPMKGHSHVYWYRQLPEEGLKFMVYLQKENIIDESGMPKERFSAEFPKEGPSILRIQQVVRGDSAAYFCASSPTGAQYFGPGTRLLVL.

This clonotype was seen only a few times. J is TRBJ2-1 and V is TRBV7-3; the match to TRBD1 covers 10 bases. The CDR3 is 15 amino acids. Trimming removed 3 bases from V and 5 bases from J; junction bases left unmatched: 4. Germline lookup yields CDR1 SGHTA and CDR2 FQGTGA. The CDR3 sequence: CASSLGQGFNNEQFF. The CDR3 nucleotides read TGTGCCAGCAGCTTGGGACAGGGGTTCAACAATGAGCAGTTCTTC.

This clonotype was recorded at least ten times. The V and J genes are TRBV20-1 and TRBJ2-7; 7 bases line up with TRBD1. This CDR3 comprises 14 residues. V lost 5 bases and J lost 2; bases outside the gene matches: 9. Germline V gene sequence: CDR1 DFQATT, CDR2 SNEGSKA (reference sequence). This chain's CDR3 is CSAFSPGQTYEQYF. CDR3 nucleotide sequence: TGCAGTGCTTTCTCCCCGGGACAGACCTACGAGCAGTACTTC.

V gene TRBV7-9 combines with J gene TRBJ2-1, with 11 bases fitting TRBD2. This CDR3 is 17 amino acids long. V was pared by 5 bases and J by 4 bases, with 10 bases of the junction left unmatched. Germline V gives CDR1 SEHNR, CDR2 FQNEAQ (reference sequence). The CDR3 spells CASSLSLTSGAYNEQFF. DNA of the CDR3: TGTGCCAGCAGCCTAAGTCTGACTAGCGGGGCATACAATGAGCAGTTCTTC.

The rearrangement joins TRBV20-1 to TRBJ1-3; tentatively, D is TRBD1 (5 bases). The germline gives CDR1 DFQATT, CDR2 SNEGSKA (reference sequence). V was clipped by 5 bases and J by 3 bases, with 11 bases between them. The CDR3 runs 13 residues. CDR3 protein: CSAPRGGGNTIYF. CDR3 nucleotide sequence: TGCAGTGCTCCAAGGGGTGGTGGAAACACCATATATTTT.

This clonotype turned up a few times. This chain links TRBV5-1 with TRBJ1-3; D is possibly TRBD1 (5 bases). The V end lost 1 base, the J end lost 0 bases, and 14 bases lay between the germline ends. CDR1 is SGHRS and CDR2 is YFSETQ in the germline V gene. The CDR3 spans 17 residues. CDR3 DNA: TGCGCCAGCAGCTTGTTAACAGGTGCTAGCTCTGGAAACACCATATATTTT. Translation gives CASSLLTGASSGNTIYF.

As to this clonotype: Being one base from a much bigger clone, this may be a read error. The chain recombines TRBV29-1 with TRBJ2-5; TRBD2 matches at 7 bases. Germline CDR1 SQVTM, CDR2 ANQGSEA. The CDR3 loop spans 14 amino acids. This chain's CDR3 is CSVWGGATQEAQYF. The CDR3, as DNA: TGCAGCGTTTGGGGGGGAGCGACCCAAGAGGCCCAGTACTTC. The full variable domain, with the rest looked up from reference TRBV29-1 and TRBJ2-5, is SAVISQKPSRDICQRGTSLTIQCQVDSQVTMMFWYRQQPGQSLTLIATANQGSEATYESGFVIDKFPISRPNLTFSTLTVSNMSPEDSSIYLCSVWGGATQEAQYFGPGTRLLVL.

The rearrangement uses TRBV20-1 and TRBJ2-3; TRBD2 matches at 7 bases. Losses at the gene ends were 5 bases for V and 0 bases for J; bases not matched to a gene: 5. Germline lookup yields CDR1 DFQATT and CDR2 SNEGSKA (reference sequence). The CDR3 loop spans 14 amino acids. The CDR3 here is CSAPREASTDTQYF. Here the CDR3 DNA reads TGCAGTGCTCCCCGGGAGGCTAGCACAGATACGCAGTATTTT.